The rows below give T cell receptor beta chains drawn from one sample of a study of cytomegalovirus exposure and HLA in healthy donors. The table came from immunoSEQ multiplex PCR; TCRdb's copy has only in-frame clones and leaves some out. The table shows about 160,000 clones, with 75% to 85% occurring only once. Sequenced sample: PBMCs. These receptors were obtained from a woman aged 45-65 years in good health and CMV-seronegative. Each CDR3 is given without its conserved first and last residue.

>TRBV6-5|TRBJ1-1
ASSYSKRTEAF
>TRBV7-2|TRBJ1-2
ASSPTSNYGYT
>TRBV5-1|TRBJ1-2
ASSFDTPALGYT
>TRBV7-8|TRBJ2-2
ASSLVLAGGTGELF
>TRBV4-2|TRBJ1-2
ASSGPERGPGYT
>TRBV29-1|TRBJ2-7
SVGGAGGSYEQY
>TRBV29-1|TRBJ2-1
SVGGGFNEQF
>TRBV21-1|TRBJ2-1
ASSKGHPGDSYNEQF
>TRBV30|TRBJ2-2
AWSVLAGGRGELF
>TRBV18|TRBJ2-5
ASSPQRGLAQETQY
>TRBV27|TRBJ1-5
ASSLYRARNQPQH
>TRBV6-6|TRBJ2-5
ASSRRGEYQETQY
>TRBV6-5|TRBJ2-7
ASSSRDSAYEQY
>TRBV6-1|TRBJ1-5
ASGYRGNQPQH
>TRBV18|TRBJ1-3
ASSPIGNTIY
>TRBV7-9|TRBJ1-3
ASSPLSGNTIY
>TRBV9|TRBJ1-2
ASSSQGNYGYT
>TRBV19|TRBJ1-5
ASTPGQGPNQPQH
>TRBV6-5|TRBJ1-5
ASSSQGAGNQPQH
>TRBV15|TRBJ2-3
ATFKQGEGRDTQY
>TRBV27|TRBJ1-1
ATKVLGAIDTEAF
>TRBV7-6|TRBJ2-1
ASSWGDRNEQF
>TRBV18|TRBJ1-1
ASSPSSHTEAF
>TRBV5-1|TRBJ2-5
ASSLDRGRSLQETQY
>TRBV5-1|TRBJ2-1
ASSGDRSSYNEQF
>TRBV28|TRBJ1-1
ASSEGQGAAF
>TRBV5-4|TRBJ1-4
ASSLGGKGTNEKLF
>TRBV7-8|TRBJ2-5
ASSHRGARSGETQY
>TRBV18|TRBJ1-1
ASSRGVTESAF
>TRBV5-1|TRBJ2-2
ASSLEGQPNTGELF
>TRBV18|TRBJ2-5
ASSPDIQETQY
>TRBV10-3|TRBJ1-2
AIRPHGTLSGYT
>TRBV7-8|TRBJ2-3
ASTLRSLTDTQY
>TRBV11-2|TRBJ1-6
ASSLAGDSPLH
>TRBV7-8|TRBJ1-4
ASSLGHNEKLF
>TRBV4-3|TRBJ2-2
ASSQDRVGGQGNSGELF
>TRBV11-2|TRBJ2-7
ASDRNRGRELWYEQY
>TRBV30|TRBJ2-3
AWSVYNGLAGGVPDTQY